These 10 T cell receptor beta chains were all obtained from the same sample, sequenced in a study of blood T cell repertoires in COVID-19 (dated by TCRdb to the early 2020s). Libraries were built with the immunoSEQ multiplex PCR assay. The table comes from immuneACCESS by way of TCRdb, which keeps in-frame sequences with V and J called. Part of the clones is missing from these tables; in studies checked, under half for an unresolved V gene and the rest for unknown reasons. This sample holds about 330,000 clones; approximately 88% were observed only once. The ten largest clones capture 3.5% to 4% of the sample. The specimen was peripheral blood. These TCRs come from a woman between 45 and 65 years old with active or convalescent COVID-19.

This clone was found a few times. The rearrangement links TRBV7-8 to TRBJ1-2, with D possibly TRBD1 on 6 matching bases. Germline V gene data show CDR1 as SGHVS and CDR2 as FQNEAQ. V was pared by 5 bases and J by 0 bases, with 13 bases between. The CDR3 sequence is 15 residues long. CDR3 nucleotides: TGTGCCAGCAGCCCGCGACAGGCTTCTAACTATGGCTACACCTTC. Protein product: CASSPRQASNYGYTF.

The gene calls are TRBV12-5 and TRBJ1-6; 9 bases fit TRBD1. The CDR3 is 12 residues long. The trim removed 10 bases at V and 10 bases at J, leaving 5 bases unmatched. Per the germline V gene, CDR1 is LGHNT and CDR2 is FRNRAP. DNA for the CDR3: TGTGCTACTGGACAGGGGTGGTCACCCCTCCACTTT. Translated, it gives CATGQGWSPLHF.

For the CDR3, the DNA is TGCAGCGTTGAAGAGGGTGCGGCACGGATGCGCACCTTC. Protein product: CSVEEGAARMRTF. V gene TRBV29-1 combines with J gene TRBJ1-2; no clear D. Trimming removed 0 bases at V and 13 bases at J, with 18 bases between. This CDR3 comprises 13 residues. The germline gives CDR1 SQVTM, CDR2 ANQGSEA.

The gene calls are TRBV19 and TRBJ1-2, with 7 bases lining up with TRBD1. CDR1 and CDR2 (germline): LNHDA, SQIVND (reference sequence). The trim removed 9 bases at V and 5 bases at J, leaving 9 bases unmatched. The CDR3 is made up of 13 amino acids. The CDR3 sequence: CASNDRVGYGYTF. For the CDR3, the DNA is TGTGCCAGCAATGACAGGGTTGGTTATGGCTACACCTTC.

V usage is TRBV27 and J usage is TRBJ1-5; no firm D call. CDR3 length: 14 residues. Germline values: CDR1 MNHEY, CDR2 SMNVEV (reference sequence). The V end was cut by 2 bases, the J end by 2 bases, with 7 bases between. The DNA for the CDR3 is TGTGCCAGCAGTTTACAGAGGGGCAATCAGCCCCAGCATTTT. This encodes CASSLQRGNQPQHF.

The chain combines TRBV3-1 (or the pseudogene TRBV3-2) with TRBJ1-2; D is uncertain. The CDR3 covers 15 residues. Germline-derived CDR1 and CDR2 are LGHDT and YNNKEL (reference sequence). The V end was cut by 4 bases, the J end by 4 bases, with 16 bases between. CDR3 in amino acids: CASSLQPSPLYGYTF. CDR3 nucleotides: TGTGCCAGCAGCCTTCAACCGAGTCCTCTCTATGGCTACACCTTC.

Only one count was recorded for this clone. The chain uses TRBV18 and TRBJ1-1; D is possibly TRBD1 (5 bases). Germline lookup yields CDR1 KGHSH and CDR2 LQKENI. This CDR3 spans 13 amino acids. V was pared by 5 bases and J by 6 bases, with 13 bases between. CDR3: CASSTGAAAEAFF. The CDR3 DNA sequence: TGTGCCAGCTCAACTGGGGCTGCGGCTGAAGCTTTCTTT.

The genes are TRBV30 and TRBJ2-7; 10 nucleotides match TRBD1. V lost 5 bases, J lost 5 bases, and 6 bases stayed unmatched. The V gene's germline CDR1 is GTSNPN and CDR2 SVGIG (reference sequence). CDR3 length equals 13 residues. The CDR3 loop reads CAWSPGQGNEQYF. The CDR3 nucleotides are TGTGCCTGGTCCCCGGGACAGGGGAACGAGCAGTACTTC. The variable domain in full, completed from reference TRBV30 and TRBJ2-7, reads SQTIHQWPATLVQPVGSPLSLECTVEGTSNPNLYWYRQAAGRGLQLLFYSVGIGQISSEVPQNLSASRPQDRQFILSSKKLLLSDSGFYLCAWSPGQGNEQYFGPGTRLTVT.

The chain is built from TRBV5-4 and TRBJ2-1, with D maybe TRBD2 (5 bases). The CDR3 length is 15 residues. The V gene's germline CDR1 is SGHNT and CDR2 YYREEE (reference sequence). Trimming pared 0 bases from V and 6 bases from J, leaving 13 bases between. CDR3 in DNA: TGTGCCAGCAGCTTGGAGGCAGGTGGAGGCAATGAGCAGTTCTTC. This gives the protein CASSLEAGGGNEQFF.

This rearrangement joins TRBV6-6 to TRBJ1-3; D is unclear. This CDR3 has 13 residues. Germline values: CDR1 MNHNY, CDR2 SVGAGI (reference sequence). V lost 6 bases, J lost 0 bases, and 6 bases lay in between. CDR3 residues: CASSHTSGNTIYF. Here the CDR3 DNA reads TGTGCCAGCAGCCACACCTCTGGAAACACCATATATTTT.